The 27 T cell receptor beta chains given below trace back to one sample, sequenced in a study of blood T cell repertoires in COVID-19. Data came from immunoSEQ multiplex PCR; TCRdb stores just in-frame clones and leaves some out. The data contain 150,000 to 200,000 clones, approximately 91% of them singletons. Sequencing was carried out using peripheral blood. Receptor source: a man in his 70s with active or convalescent COVID-19.

This chain links TRBV5-4 with TRBJ2-3, with 10 nucleotides matching TRBD1. This CDR3 region has 17 residues. V lost 2 bases and J lost 2; bases outside the gene matches: 8. Germline V gene sequence: CDR1 SGHNT, CDR2 YYREEE (reference sequence). CDR3 in DNA: TGTGCCAGCAGCTTAGGTGGACAGGGGGGAGCCACAGATACGCAGTATTTT. It codes for CASSLGGQGGATDTQYF.

The chain links TRBV5-6 to TRBJ1-3; D is undetermined. Germline CDR1 is SGHDT and CDR2 is YYEEEE. This CDR3 has 13 residues. The V end lost 1 base, the J end lost 4 bases, and 6 bases lay between the germline ends. CDR3 residues: CASSLLRGNTIYF. In DNA form, the CDR3 reads TGTGCCAGCAGCTTGTTGAGGGGAAACACCATATATTTT.

The chain employs TRBV15 and TRBJ1-6, with D perhaps TRBD1 (6 bases). Germline values: CDR1 LNHNV, CDR2 YYDKDF (reference sequence). The CDR3 contains 15 residues. V was shortened by 5 bases and J by 6 bases, with 14 bases between the two germline ends. In DNA form, the CDR3 reads TGTGCCACCAGCGGAATGACAGGTTCTAATTCACCCCTCCACTTT. Translation: CATSGMTGSNSPLHF. Full variable domain (rest looked up from reference TRBV15 and TRBJ1-6): DAMVIQNPRYQVTQFGKPVTLSCSQTLNHNVMYWYQQKSSQAPKLLFHYYDKDFNNEADTPDNFQSRRPNTSFCFLDIRSPGLGDTAMYLCATSGMTGSNSPLHFGNGTRLTVT.

The chain's CDR3 is CASSELAGGNEQFF. The DNA for the CDR3 is TGTGCCAGCAGTGAATTAGCGGGGGGGAATGAGCAGTTCTTC. The chain recombines TRBV2 with TRBJ2-1; 11 positions agree with TRBD2. V gave up 2 bases and J gave up 7 bases; unmatched junction bases: 1. The CDR3 length is 14 residues. Germline V gene sequence: CDR1 SNHLY, CDR2 FYNNEI.

The chain has TRBV7-2 and TRBJ2-3; 7 bases map to TRBD1. CDR1 is SGHTA, CDR2 FQGNSA, per germline. The CDR3 consists of 16 residues. V lost 1 base and J lost 3; bases outside the gene matches: 7. The CDR3 loop is CASSLDDRVLTDTQYF. In DNA, the CDR3 is TGTGCCAGCAGCTTAGACGACAGGGTATTAACAGATACGCAGTATTTT.

The chain is built from TRBV9 and TRBJ1-4; TRBD1 is a possible D gene (6 bases). The CDR3 contains 15 residues. Germline-derived CDR1 and CDR2 are SGDLS and YYNGEE. The V and J ends lost 4 bases and 4 bases respectively, with 14 bases between them. The CDR3 here is CASSSRTEINEKLFF. In DNA, the CDR3 is TGTGCCAGCAGCTCACGGACAGAGATTAATGAAAAACTGTTTTTT.

The chain is built from TRBV7-9 and TRBJ2-4, with TRBD2 as a possible D gene (7 bases). Per the germline V gene, CDR1 is SEHNR and CDR2 is FQNEAQ (reference sequence). The CDR3 length is 17 residues. The V and J ends lost 5 bases and 0 bases respectively, with 17 bases between them. As DNA, the CDR3 is TGTGCCAGCAGCCCCGGGGGGCAGTCTCCAGCCAAAAACATTCAGTACTTC. As protein: CASSPGGQSPAKNIQYF.

The chain couples TRBV6-1 to TRBJ2-1, with D perhaps matching TRBD1 (6 bases). Germline V gene sequence: CDR1 MNHNS, CDR2 SASEGT. The ends were cut back, 2 bases at V and 7 bases at J, with 12 bases in the middle. This CDR3 region has 14 residues. In DNA form, the CDR3 reads TGTGCCAGCAGTGAACTGGCAGGGGCGAATGAGCAGTTCTTC. Amino acids: CASSELAGANEQFF.

The chain links TRBV3-1 (or the pseudogene TRBV3-2) to TRBJ1-3; D ambiguous. V was pared by 3 bases and J by 4 bases, with 10 bases between. This CDR3 region has 14 residues. Germline V gene data show CDR1 as LGHDT and CDR2 as YNNKEL (reference sequence). The CDR3 loop is CASSQTRWGNTIYF. In DNA, the CDR3 is TGTGCCAGCAGCCAGACACGGTGGGGAAACACCATATATTTT.

The chain links TRBV25-1 to TRBJ1-2; D might be TRBD1 (5 bases). The CDR3 extends over 14 amino acids. Trimming shortened V by 1 base and J by 8 bases, and 14 bases separated the two germline ends. CDR1 is MGHDK and CDR2 is SYGVNS in the germline V gene. The CDR3 DNA reads TGTGCCAGCAGTGAATGGGGCGGACCGCGAGGCTACACCTTC. Its translation is CASSEWGGPRGYTF.

V and J are TRBV10-1 and TRBJ2-7; 8 bases match TRBD1. This CDR3 has 14 residues. Trimming cost V 5 bases and J 3 bases; bases outside gene matches: 6. Looked up from germline, CDR1 is WNHNN and CDR2 is SYGVQD (reference sequence). Here the CDR3 DNA reads TGCGCCAGCAGTCGGACAGGGAGTATCTACGAGCAGTACTTC. It encodes CASSRTGSIYEQYF.

This clone appeared a single time. The chain joins TRBV7-2 to TRBJ1-2, with 7 bases identical to TRBD1. The CDR3 contains 16 residues. J lost 8 bases, V lost 5 bases, and 17 bases had no gene match. Germline V gene sequence: CDR1 SGHTA, CDR2 FQGNSA. In DNA, the CDR3 is TGTGCCAGCAGCCCTCAAACAGGGGATAGGGGAGGAGGCTACACCTTC. It yields the protein CASSPQTGDRGGGYTF.

This rearrangement joins TRBV2 to TRBJ2-3; 8 bases align to TRBD2. The germline CDR1 and CDR2 sequences are SNHLY and FYNNEI. V lost 1 base and J lost 11; bases outside the gene matches: 2. The CDR3 length is 12 residues. The DNA of the CDR3 is TGTGCCAGCAGTGAAGGGCTAGCGGGGCAGTATTTT. Protein product: CASSEGLAGQYF.

The CDR3 DNA follows: TGTGCCAGCAGCGTGTTGGTCGAGAGGACTGGAAACACCATATATTTT. Translating it yields CASSVLVERTGNTIYF. This chain links TRBV21-1 with TRBJ1-3. TRBV21-1 is listed as a pseudogene. The CDR3 has 16 amino acids.

This chain connects TRBV19 to TRBJ1-5; 7 nucleotides match TRBD1. The CDR3 has 16 amino acids. Unmatched junction bases numbered 15, after V lost 11 bases and J lost 2 bases. Germline loops: CDR1 LNHDA, CDR2 SQIVND (reference sequence). The CDR3 nucleotides are TGTGCCTCCAGGGGCCGGGACAGTGGGCGCAATCAGCCCCAGCATTTT. Amino acids: CASRGRDSGRNQPQHF.

J is TRBJ2-7 and V is TRBV20-1, with a possible D match to TRBD2 (12 bases). The CDR3 spans 23 residues. The V end was cut by 3 bases, the J end by 4 bases, with 43 bases between. CDR1 is DFQATT, CDR2 SNEGSKA, per germline (reference sequence). DNA for the CDR3: TGCAGTGCTAGTCGTATAGGACAGGGGGCGATCGGACTAGCGGGATTAACGTTGTACGAGCAGTACTTC. It is translated as CSASRIGQGAIGLAGLTLYEQYF.

V gene TRBV6-5 combines with J gene TRBJ2-1; 9 positions agree with TRBD2. Trimming cost V 2 bases and J 8 bases; bases outside gene matches: 10. CDR1 MNHEY and CDR2 SVGAGI come from the germline V gene. The CDR3 runs to 16 residues. CDR3 DNA: TGTGCCAGCAGTTACGGTAGCGGGAGTTTCATCGATGAGCAGTTCTTC. Residues: CASSYGSGSFIDEQFF.

V gene TRBV3-1 (or the pseudogene TRBV3-2) combines with J gene TRBJ1-6, with D unresolved. CDR3 length equals 13 residues. V was cut by 6 bases and J by 5 bases, with 8 bases left in between. The germline V gene encodes CDR1 LGHDT and CDR2 YNNKEL (reference sequence). CDR3 in DNA: TGTGCCAGCAGTCAACCCGATAATTCACCCCTCCACTTT. This encodes CASSQPDNSPLHF.

The rearrangement links TRBV6-5 to TRBJ1-6; D not resolved. The germline V gene has CDR1 MNHEY and CDR2 SVGAGI. The CDR3 totals 16 residues. V lost 0 bases and J 4 bases, leaving 10 bases between the germline ends. CDR3 sequence: CASSYSGVGYNSPLHF. In DNA form, the CDR3 reads TGTGCCAGCAGTTACTCCGGGGTCGGATATAATTCACCCCTCCACTTT.

This chain joins TRBV18 and TRBJ2-1, with 9 bases aligning to TRBD2. CDR1 is KGHSH and CDR2 is LQKENI in the germline V gene. The CDR3 runs to 16 residues. The V and J ends lost 0 bases and 7 bases, in that order; junction bases with no gene match: 7. The CDR3 is CASSPPQASGKNEQFF. The CDR3 DNA reads as TGTGCCAGCTCACCACCCCAGGCTAGCGGGAAGAATGAGCAGTTCTTC. Full variable domain (outside the CDR3, taken from reference TRBV18 and TRBJ2-1): NAGVMQNPRHLVRRRGQEARLRCSPMKGHSHVYWYRQLPEEGLKFMVYLQKENIIDESGMPKERFSAEFPKEGPSILRIQQVVRGDSAAYFCASSPPQASGKNEQFFGPGTRLTVL.

The V call is TRBV7-9, the J call TRBJ1-3; D is possibly TRBD1 (5 bases). The germline V and J ends were trimmed by 5 bases and 0 bases, with 11 bases remaining between them. The length of the CDR3 is 15 residues. Germline loops: CDR1 SEHNR, CDR2 FQNEAQ (reference sequence). DNA for the CDR3: TGTGCCAGCAGCCCCTGGGGCCACTCTGGAAACACCATATATTTT. Translated, it gives CASSPWGHSGNTIYF.

This chain uses TRBV12-3 or TRBV12-4 with TRBJ1-5; D is unclear. The CDR3 is made up of 12 amino acids. Trimming left V 6 bases short and J 10 bases short, with 13 bases between. DNA of the CDR3: TGTGCCAGCAGCCTGAGTGCTACTCCCCAGCATTTT. This translates into CASSLSATPQHF.

The chain employs TRBV5-8 and TRBJ2-3, with a possible D match to TRBD1 (6 bases). This CDR3 comprises 14 residues. The V end lost 4 bases, the J end lost 4 bases, and 13 bases lay between the germline ends. The germline gives CDR1 SGHTS, CDR2 YDEGEE. CDR3 loop: CASSLGGPPDTQYF. The CDR3, as DNA: TGTGCCAGCAGCCTAGGGGGTCCCCCAGATACGCAGTATTTT.

The V gene is TRBV10-3, the J gene TRBJ1-2, with 9 bases fitting TRBD1. Germline V CDR1 and CDR2: ENHRY, SYGVKD. The V gene end was trimmed by 10 bases and the J gene end by 4 bases; junction bases not matched to a gene: 7. The CDR3 extends over 13 amino acids. The CDR3 loop is CATWDRDSYGYTF. CDR3 DNA: TGTGCCACCTGGGACAGGGACAGCTATGGCTACACCTTC.

The rearrangement links TRBV10-3 to TRBJ1-1; 7 bases are a match to TRBD1. In germline, CDR1 is ENHRY, CDR2 SYGVKD. Trimming cost V 6 bases and J 1 base; bases outside gene matches: 8. This CDR3 has 15 residues. The CDR3 sequence: CAISPGQEGNTEAFF. The CDR3 DNA follows: TGTGCCATCAGCCCCGGACAGGAGGGGAACACTGAAGCTTTCTTT.

The J gene is TRBJ2-7, the V gene TRBV5-4, with 11 bases identical to TRBD1. The CDR3 sequence is 15 residues long. The germline V gene has CDR1 SGHNT and CDR2 YYREEE (reference sequence). V lost 5 bases, J lost 4 bases, and 8 bases stayed unmatched. Here the CDR3 reads CASREAGTGGYEQYF. The CDR3 nucleotides are TGTGCCAGCAGAGAAGCCGGGACAGGGGGGTACGAGCAGTACTTC.

V and J are TRBV3-1 (or the pseudogene TRBV3-2) and TRBJ1-2; possibly TRBD1 for D (5 bases). Germline-derived CDR1 and CDR2 are LGHDT and YNNKEL (reference sequence). This CDR3 has 14 amino acids. The V end lost 1 base, the J end lost 4 bases, and 10 bases lay between the germline ends. The CDR3 DNA follows: TGTGCCAGCAGCCAAGTGGGGGACTTCTATGGCTACACCTTC. Amino acids: CASSQVGDFYGYTF.